Detailed here is one T cell receptor (beta chain). The data derive from a study of control samples from healthy donors and cancer patients. The ends lost 6 bases at V and 4 bases at J; junction bases unmatched: 8. The CDR3 spans 14 residues. Germline V gene lookup returns CDR1 MNHEY and CDR2 SMNVEV (reference sequence). Produced via immunoSEQ multiplex PCR; TCRdb's table is partial and in-frame only. The sample has 130,000 or so clones, 80% to 90% seen once; the top ten hold 30% to 40%. The rearrangement uses TRBV27 and TRBJ1-1, with 7 bases that match TRBD1. Input material: blood. The source is a man aged 45-60 years in good health. CDR3 nucleotide sequence: TGTGCCAGCAGGTACAGGGGAGGGGGCACTGAAGCTTTCTTT. Translation gives CASRYRGGGTEAFF.